The clone carrying this T cell receptor beta chain was observed many times. The sample belongs to a study of T-cell memory formation after mild COVID-19. MiXCR, run by TCRdb on the 5' RACE reads, gives a single entry per CDR3 protein. This table holds 360,000 or so distinct CDR3 sequences, 28% found once. Sequences were obtained from PBMCs or a T cell subset sorted from them (not recorded which). The clonotype originates from an adult woman who had mild COVID-19 (a few samples of this study predate the infection). Cell type and time point are not known.

CDR3 in DNA: TGTGCCAGCAGTCAAGGATACAGCGGTAATGAGCAGTTCTTC. Its protein product is CASSQGYSGNEQFF. The chain combines TRBV25-1 with TRBJ2-1, with D possibly being TRBD2 (5 bases). The CDR3 consists of 14 residues. CDR1 MGHDK and CDR2 SYGVNS come from the germline V gene. Trimming cost V 5 bases and J 7 bases, with 15 bases left between them.